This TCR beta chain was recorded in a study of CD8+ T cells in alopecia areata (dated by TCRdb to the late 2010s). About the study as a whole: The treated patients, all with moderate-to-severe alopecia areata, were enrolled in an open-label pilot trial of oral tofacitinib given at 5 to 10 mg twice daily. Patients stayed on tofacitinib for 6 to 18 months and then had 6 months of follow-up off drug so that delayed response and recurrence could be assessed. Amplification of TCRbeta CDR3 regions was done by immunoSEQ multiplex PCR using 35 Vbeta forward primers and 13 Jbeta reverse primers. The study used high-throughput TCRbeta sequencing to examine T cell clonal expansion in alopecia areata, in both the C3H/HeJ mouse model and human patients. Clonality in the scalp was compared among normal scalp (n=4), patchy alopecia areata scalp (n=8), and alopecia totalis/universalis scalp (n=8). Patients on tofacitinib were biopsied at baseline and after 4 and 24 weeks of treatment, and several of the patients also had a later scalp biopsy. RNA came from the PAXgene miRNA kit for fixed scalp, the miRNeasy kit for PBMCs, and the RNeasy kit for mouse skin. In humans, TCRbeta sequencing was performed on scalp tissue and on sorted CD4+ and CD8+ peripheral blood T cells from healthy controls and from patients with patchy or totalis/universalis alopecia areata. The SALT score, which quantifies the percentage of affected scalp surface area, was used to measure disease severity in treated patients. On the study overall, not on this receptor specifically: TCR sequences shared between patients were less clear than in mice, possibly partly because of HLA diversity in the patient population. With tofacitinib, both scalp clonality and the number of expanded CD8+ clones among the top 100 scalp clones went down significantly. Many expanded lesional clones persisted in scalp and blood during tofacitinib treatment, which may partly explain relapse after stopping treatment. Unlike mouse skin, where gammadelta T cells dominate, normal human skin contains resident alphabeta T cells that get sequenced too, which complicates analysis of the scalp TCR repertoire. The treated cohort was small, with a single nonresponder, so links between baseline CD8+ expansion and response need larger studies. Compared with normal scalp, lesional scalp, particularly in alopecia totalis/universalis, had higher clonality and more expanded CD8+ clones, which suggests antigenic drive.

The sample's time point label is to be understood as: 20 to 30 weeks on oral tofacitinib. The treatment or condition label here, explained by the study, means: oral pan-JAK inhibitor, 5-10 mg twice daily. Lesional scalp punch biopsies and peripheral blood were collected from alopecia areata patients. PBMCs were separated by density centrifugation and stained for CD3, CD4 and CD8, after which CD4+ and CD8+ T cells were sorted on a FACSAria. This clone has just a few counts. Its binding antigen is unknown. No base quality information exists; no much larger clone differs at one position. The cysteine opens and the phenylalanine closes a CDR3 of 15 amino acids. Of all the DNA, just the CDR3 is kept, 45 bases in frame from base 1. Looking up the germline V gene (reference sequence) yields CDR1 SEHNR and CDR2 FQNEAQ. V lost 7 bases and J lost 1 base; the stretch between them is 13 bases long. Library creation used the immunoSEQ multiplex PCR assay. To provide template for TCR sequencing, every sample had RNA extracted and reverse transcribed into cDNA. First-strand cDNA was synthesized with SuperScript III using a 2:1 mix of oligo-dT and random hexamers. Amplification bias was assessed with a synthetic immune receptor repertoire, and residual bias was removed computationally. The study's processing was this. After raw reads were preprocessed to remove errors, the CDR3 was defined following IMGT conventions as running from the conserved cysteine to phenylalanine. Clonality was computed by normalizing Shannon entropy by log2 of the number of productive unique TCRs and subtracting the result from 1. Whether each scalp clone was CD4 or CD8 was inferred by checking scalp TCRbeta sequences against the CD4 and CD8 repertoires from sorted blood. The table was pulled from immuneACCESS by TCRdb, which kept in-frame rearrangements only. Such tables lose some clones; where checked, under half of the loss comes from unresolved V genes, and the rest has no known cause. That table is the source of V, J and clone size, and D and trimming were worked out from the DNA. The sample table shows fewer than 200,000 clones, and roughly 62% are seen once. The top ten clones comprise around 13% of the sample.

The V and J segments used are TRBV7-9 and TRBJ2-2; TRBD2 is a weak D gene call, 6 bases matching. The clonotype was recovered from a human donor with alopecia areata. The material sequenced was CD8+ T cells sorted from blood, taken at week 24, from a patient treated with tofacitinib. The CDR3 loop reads CASKRRGKNTGELFF. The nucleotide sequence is TGTGCCAGCAAGAGGCGGGGCAAGAACACCGGGGAGCTGTTTTTT.